This T cell receptor (beta chain) comes out of a study of naive and memory T cell subsets. The CDR3 is 15 residues long. V lost 8 bases and J 7 bases, leaving 18 bases between the germline ends. In germline, CDR1 is SNHLY, CDR2 FYNNEI. Ligated cDNA underwent four rounds of PCR with nested alpha and beta constant region primers and SP2. Alpha and beta constant region primers primed reverse transcription for blood and skin samples. MiXCR was run by TCRdb on the 5' RACE reads, yielding one entry per CDR3 protein. This table holds 50,000 to 60,000 distinct CDR3 sequences, 7.6% found once. The library had UMIs added by 3' ligation of an oligonucleotide to TCR cDNA. Whole-blood samples were roughly 2.3 ml of peripheral blood from healthy adult volunteers. Reverse transcription used DNase-treated unsorted total RNA, aiming for about 1 to 1000 ng. Details on this clonotype: Its antigen is currently unknown.

Overall study findings and caveats: Potentially, T cell activation and differentiation skew this RNA-based measurement.

The chain carries TRBV2 and TRBJ1-6; no definite D call. This clonotype originated in a female donor in good health. The CDR3 loop is CASRPSGQNNSPLHF. The DNA for the CDR3 is TGTGCCAGCCGCCCTTCCGGGCAGAACAATTCACCCCTCCACTTT.